This TCR beta chain was observed in a study of cytomegalovirus exposure and HLA in healthy donors. This CDR3 spans 15 amino acids. Between the trimmed V and J ends, which lost 5 bases and 1 base, there was a span of 13 bases. Germline V gene sequence: CDR1 SGHAT, CDR2 FQNNGV. PCR primers comprised 60 Vbeta and 13 Jbeta primers. Data came from immunoSEQ multiplex PCR; TCRdb stores just in-frame clones and leaves some out. The profile covers some 90,000 clones, with under 90% appearing a single time and 3% to 4% taken by the ten largest. The chain recombines TRBV11-2 with TRBJ2-3; D is possibly TRBD2 (6 bases). The sample consisted of PBMCs. This receptor was taken from a man aged 45 to 65 in good health and CMV-seronegative. CDR3 coding DNA: TGTGCCAGCAGCCACGCGGCTAGCGGCACAGATACGCAGTATTTT. Amino acid sequence: CASSHAASGTDTQYF. Variable domain in full (rest from reference TRBV11-2 and TRBJ2-3): EAGVAQSPRYKIIEKRQSVAFWCNPISGHATLYWYQQILGQGPKLLIQFQNNGVVDDSQLPKDRFSAERLKGVDSTLKIQPAKLEDSAVYLCASSHAASGTDTQYFGPGTRLTVL.